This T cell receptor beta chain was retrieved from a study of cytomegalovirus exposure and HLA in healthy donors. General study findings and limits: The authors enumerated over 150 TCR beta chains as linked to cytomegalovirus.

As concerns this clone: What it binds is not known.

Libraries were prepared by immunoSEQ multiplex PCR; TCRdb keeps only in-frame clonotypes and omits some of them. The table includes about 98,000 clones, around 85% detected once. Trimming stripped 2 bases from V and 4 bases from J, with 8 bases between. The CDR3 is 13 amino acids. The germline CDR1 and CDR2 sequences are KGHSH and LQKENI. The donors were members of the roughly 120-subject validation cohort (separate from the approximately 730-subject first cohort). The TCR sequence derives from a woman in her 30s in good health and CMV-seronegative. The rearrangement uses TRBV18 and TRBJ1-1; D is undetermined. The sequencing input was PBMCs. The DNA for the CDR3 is TGTGCCAGCTCACCATTGCAGGCCACTGAAGCTTTCTTT. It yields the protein CASSPLQATEAFF.